This T cell receptor beta chain was found in a study of identical twins (dated by TCRdb to the mid-2010s). Some background on the complete study: The study deep-sequenced TCR alpha and beta repertoires from monozygotic twins, unrelated adults of various ages and cord blood to test whether fetal clonotypes persist. Replicate twin experiments were performed at different times using different library preparation protocols to rule out contamination. General conclusions and limits of the study: In monozygotic twins, recombination models systematically underestimated out-of-frame TCR alpha sharing, but the models matched the sharing seen between unrelated individuals. Invariant T cells such as MAIT and iNKT could partly confound zero-insertion analyses, although diverse VJ usage argued against such confounding for most clonotypes. Because the same donors could not be followed over many years, the conclusions depended on cross-sectional statistical analysis. Compared with coincidental sharing between unrelated individuals, an excess of low generation-probability sequences was observed among out-of-frame TCR alpha sequences shared between twins. Fewer insertions were carried by abundant cord blood beta clonotypes; a weaker similar trend was observed in young adult naive repertoires, while no such trend was observed in memory repertoires. In beta out-of-frame sequences, excess twin sharing was weaker, because having fewer shared sequences lowered the signal-to-noise ratio.

Ends trimmed: V by 2 bases, J by 4 bases; bases unmatched to a gene: 6. The cysteine opens and the phenylalanine closes a CDR3 of 15 amino acids. The CDR3 DNA has 45 bases and is translated from base 1. As encoded in the germline V gene, CDR1 is ENHRY while CDR2 is SYGVKD. As concerns this clonotype: Its specific antigen is unknown. Per-base quality was not reported, and no clone a single base away is much larger than it.

All donors were healthy Caucasians. Library method: 5' RACE. The instrument was an Illumina HiSeq 2000. Template switching added a universal primer binding site, and the final cDNA carried a unique molecular identifier that allowed TCR cDNA molecules to be counted accurately. Specific primers in the conserved constant-segment region were used to synthesize first-strand cDNA for the TCR alpha and beta chains. To control for contamination, every cDNA library carried two barcodes: a SMART-Mk sample barcode plus Illumina barcodes. TruSeq adapter sequences and Illumina sample barcodes were added in two successive PCR steps. TCR alpha and beta cDNA libraries were sequenced on the Illumina HiSeq platform with custom primers. On the study's bioinformatics: Unique molecular identifiers were extracted from raw reads with MiGEC, and CDR3 positions were determined with MiXCR. For each individual, recombination models were inferred using an EM algorithm with the repgenHMM and IGoR tools. The tcR package in R was used for shared clonotype analysis, with sharing normalized by the product of cloneset sizes. To study raw recombination free of thymic and clonal selection effects, out-of-frame nonproductive sequences were analyzed. Starting from the raw public reads, TCRdb applied fastp trimming at Q25, assembled clones with MiXCR and retained in-frame beta chains. Identical CDR3 proteins give one entry, which carries the most common genes and DNA. The V and J calls here are based on TCRdb, not the publication. Recorded for this sample are some 1,600,000 distinct CDR3 sequences; about 31% of them occurred a single time. The biggest ten clones account for around 0.3% of the sample.

Sequencing was carried out using cord blood. The receptor was isolated from a newborn girl in good health. The rearranged segments are TRBV10-3 and TRBJ2-5; 8 bases in the middle match TRBD1. The encoded CDR3 is CAISEVAGGRETQYF. The DNA is as follows: TGTGCCATCAGTGAGGTGGCAGGGGGCCGAGAGACCCAGTACTTC.